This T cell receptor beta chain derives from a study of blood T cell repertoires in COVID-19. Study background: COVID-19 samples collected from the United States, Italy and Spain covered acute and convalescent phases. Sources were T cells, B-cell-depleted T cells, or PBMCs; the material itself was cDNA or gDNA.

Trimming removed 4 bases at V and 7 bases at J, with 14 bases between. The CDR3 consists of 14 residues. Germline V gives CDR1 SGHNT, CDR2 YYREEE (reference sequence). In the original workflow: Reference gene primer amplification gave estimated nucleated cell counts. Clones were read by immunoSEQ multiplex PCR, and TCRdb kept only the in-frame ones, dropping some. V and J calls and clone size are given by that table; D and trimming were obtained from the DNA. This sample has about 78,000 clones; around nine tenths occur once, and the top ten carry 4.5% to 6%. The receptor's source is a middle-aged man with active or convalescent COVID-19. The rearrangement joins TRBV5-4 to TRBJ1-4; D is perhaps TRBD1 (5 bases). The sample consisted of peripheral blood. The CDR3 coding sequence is TGTGCCAGCAGCCTAGACAGTATGACTGAAAAACTGTTTTTT. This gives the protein CASSLDSMTEKLFF.